The T cell receptor beta chain described here comes from a study of OX40 agonist ivuxolimab in advanced cancers. The overall study: Partial responses, seen in three patients, involved one hepatocellular carcinoma and two cutaneous melanomas.

This table comes from immunoSEQ multiplex PCR, and its TCRdb copy is limited to in-frame clones, with some not included. This table has approximately 78,000 clones, about 82% appearing once. In germline, CDR1 is SEHNR, CDR2 FQNEAQ (reference sequence). This CDR3 region has 16 residues. The V end lost 7 bases, the J end lost 1 base, and 19 bases lay between the germline ends. The chain uses TRBV7-9 and TRBJ1-2; TRBD1 is a possible D gene (6 bases). Sample: CD4+ or CD8+ T cells sorted from blood, taken in a trial of the OX40 agonist ivuxolimab. This TCR derives from an adult with an advanced solid tumor such as melanoma, head and neck, liver or kidney cancer. CDR3 residues: CASTPQGQTFNYGYTF. The CDR3 region has the DNA TGTGCCAGCACCCCTCAGGGGCAGACTTTTAACTATGGCTACACCTTC.